The count of the clone carrying this T cell receptor (beta chain) is one. Its antigen remains unknown. The data were taken from a study of cytomegalovirus exposure and HLA in healthy donors. The study's findings and limits: The study listed under 200 cytomegalovirus-associated TCR beta chains. Many donors shared some public TCRs, even though most TCR sequences were rare. The analysis excluded some indistinguishable V segments, including TRBV6-2 and TRBV6-3.

Per the germline V gene, CDR1 is LGHNA and CDR2 is YNFKEQ. The length of the CDR3 is 14 residues. The V gene lost 4 bases and the J gene lost 3 bases, with 11 bases spanning the gap. The PCR contained 60 Vbeta and 13 Jbeta primers. Profiling relied on immunoSEQ multiplex PCR, and the TCRdb table lists in-frame clones only, not all of them. The data show more than 80,000 clones, just under 80% seen once. The sequenced sample was PBMCs. The gene calls are TRBV4-2 and TRBJ2-3, with no clear D. The receptor was isolated from a woman between 40 and 55 years old in good health and CMV-seropositive. The CDR3 region has the DNA TGTGCCAGCAGCCCCCAGGATGTGACAGATACGCAGTATTTT. It translates to CASSPQDVTDTQYF.